This T cell receptor beta chain was sequenced in a study of control samples from healthy donors and cancer patients. Here immunoSEQ multiplex PCR was the method, and the copy in TCRdb shows in-frame clones only, minus some. The sample has about 140,000 clones, 70% to 90% seen once. This CDR3 is 18 amino acids long. Material: blood. The clonotype originates from a woman in her 30s in good health. This chain joins TRBV7-5 and TRBJ2-1; the DNA was not used to check the table's D call, TRBD2. TRBV7-5 is a known pseudogene. The CDR3, as DNA: TGTGCCAGAAGCTTAGCCTTGCATGGCGGCGGGAGTTTTCATGAGCAGTTCTTC. Encoded protein: CARSLALHGGGSFHEQFF.